Sequencing of this TCR beta chain was carried out in a study of cytomegalovirus exposure and HLA in healthy donors. Overall study: From about 180 million T cells, an earlier analysis saw approximately 110 million unique TCR beta sequences.

The V gene's germline CDR1 is SGHVT and CDR2 SQSDAQ. The CDR3 spans 16 residues. Trimming at V came to 6 bases and at J to 3 bases, leaving 12 bases not matched to a gene. General study findings and limits: CMV serostatus was the only immune exposure information that was available. Associated with HLA alleles at 0.05 false discovery rate in a later analysis were over 15,000 TCR beta sequences. Productive status was seen about 90% or about 30% of the time for most TCR beta V segments in an earlier analysis.

60 Vbeta and 13 Jbeta primers were used in PCR. Here immunoSEQ multiplex PCR was the method, and the copy in TCRdb shows in-frame clones only, minus some. This table holds approximately 110,000 clones. A remark on this clone: Its antigen is unknown.

Sequenced input: PBMCs. J is TRBJ2-3 and V is TRBV7-4, with TRBD2 identical over 7 bases. This clonotype originated in a man between 18 and 35 years old in good health and CMV-seronegative. Here the CDR3 DNA reads TGTGCCAGCAGGCCTAAACGGACTAGTACTACAGATACGCAGTATTTT. Translating it yields CASRPKRTSTTDTQYF.